The 28 T cell receptor beta chains below were found in one sample sequenced in a study of blood T cell repertoires in COVID-19. TCRdb's table, derived via immunoSEQ multiplex PCR, lists solely in-frame clones and lacks some. The sample has some 150,000 clones; around 86% are singletons. The sample comprised peripheral blood. Receptors were obtained from a man in his fifties with active COVID-19.

The CDR3 DNA reads as TGTGCCAGCAGCCAAGGATCGACACACCGGAACACCGGGGAGCTGTTTTTT. This codes for CASSQGSTHRNTGELFF. The chain recombines TRBV3-1 (or the pseudogene TRBV3-2) with TRBJ2-2, with D unresolved. The CDR3 has 17 residues. V lost 1 base, J lost 1 base, and 13 bases lay in between. The germline gives CDR1 LGHDT, CDR2 YNNKEL (reference sequence).

J is TRBJ1-2 and V is TRBV18; 7 positions match TRBD1. The junction had 7 bases not matched to a gene; V was cut back by 4 bases and J by 8 bases. Germline V gives CDR1 KGHSH, CDR2 LQKENI. This CDR3 is built from 13 residues. The CDR3 DNA sequence: TGTGCCAGCTCACAAGACAGGGAAAGCGGCTACACCTTC. This gives the protein CASSQDRESGYTF.

V gene TRBV6-5 combines with J gene TRBJ2-5; a possible D gene is TRBD1 (6 bases). Germline V gene sequence: CDR1 MNHEY, CDR2 SVGAGI. The CDR3 consists of 13 residues. V was trimmed by 2 bases and J by 5 bases, leaving 9 bases between them. The CDR3 region has the DNA TGTGCCAGCAGTTACGGCGGACAGGAGACCCAGTACTTC. Encoded protein: CASSYGGQETQYF.

This clone was observed a handful of times. The rearrangement links TRBV7-9 to TRBJ2-3; 9 bases match TRBD2. Germline V gives CDR1 SEHNR, CDR2 FQNEAQ (reference sequence). After removal of 2 bases from V and 5 bases from J, the junction contained 5 bases not matched to a gene. CDR3 length: 15 amino acids. The CDR3, as DNA: TGTGCCAGCAGCTTAAGCGGGGGGAAAGGAGATACGCAGTATTTT. Translation gives CASSLSGGKGDTQYF.

The chain employs TRBV3-1 (or the pseudogene TRBV3-2) and TRBJ2-7; 8 bases line up with TRBD2. Germline V gene lookup returns CDR1 LGHDT and CDR2 YNNKEL (reference sequence). The V segment lost 6 bases and the J segment 1 base; nucleotides outside the gene matches: 2. The CDR3 contains 13 residues. The CDR3 spells CASSRGGSYEQYF. Here the CDR3 DNA reads TGTGCCAGCAGTCGCGGGGGGTCCTACGAGCAGTACTTC.

This clone has more than one count but fewer than ten. The chain is built from TRBV7-2 and TRBJ2-1; TRBD2 aligns across 9 bases. The CDR3 sequence is 15 residues long. J lost 12 bases, V lost 4 bases, and 13 bases had no gene match. CDR1 is SGHTA and CDR2 is FQGNSA in the germline V gene. DNA for the CDR3: TGTGCCAGCAGCTCAGGGTCTAGCGGGGCCCCAGGGCAGTTCTTC. Its protein is CASSSGSSGAPGQFF.

The chain couples TRBV3-1 (or the pseudogene TRBV3-2) to TRBJ1-6, with TRBD1 as a possible D gene (6 bases). V lost 4 bases and J 7 bases, leaving 11 bases between the germline ends. There are 14 residues in the CDR3. Germline V gives CDR1 LGHDT, CDR2 YNNKEL (reference sequence). The CDR3: CASSLWTENSPLHF. The CDR3, as DNA: TGTGCCAGCAGCCTCTGGACAGAGAATTCACCCCTCCACTTT.

The chain is built from TRBV2 and TRBJ2-2; maybe TRBD1 (5 bases). Germline CDR1 reads SNHLY; CDR2 reads FYNNEI. V lost 7 bases and J 1 base, leaving 10 bases between the germline ends. The CDR3 length is 14 residues. The DNA for the CDR3 is TGTGCCAGCACGCAGGGTATGAACACCGGGGAGCTGTTTTTT. It translates to CASTQGMNTGELFF.

The chain joins TRBV12-5 to TRBJ2-2; 9 positions match TRBD1. The CDR3 contains 18 residues. The V gene end was trimmed by 7 bases and the J gene end by 0 bases; junction bases not matched to a gene: 12. Germline V CDR1 and CDR2: LGHNT, FRNRAP. The DNA for the CDR3 is TGTGCTAGTGCCCTCCTCGGACAGGGGCCTTCGAACACCGGGGAGCTGTTTTTT. It yields the protein CASALLGQGPSNTGELFF. The full variable domain, completed using reference TRBV12-5 and TRBJ2-2, is DARVTQTPRHKVTEMGQEVTMRCQPILGHNTVFWYRQTMMQGLELLAYFRNRAPLDDSGMPKDRFSAEMPDATLATLKIQPSEPRDSAVYFCASALLGQGPSNTGELFFGEGSRLTVL.

The sample holds one count of this clone. This rearrangement joins TRBV19 to TRBJ1-6; D is ambiguous. V lost 8 bases to trimming and J lost 5 bases, with 16 bases between them. CDR3 length equals 15 residues. The germline V gene encodes CDR1 LNHDA and CDR2 SQIVND (reference sequence). CDR3 in amino acids: CASSRQLRDNSPLHF. CDR3 sequence (DNA): TGTGCCAGTTCGAGGCAGTTGCGGGATAATTCACCCCTCCACTTT.

J is TRBJ2-5 and V is TRBV11-2, with D unresolved. CDR1 and CDR2 from the germline V gene are SGHAT and FQNNGV. The CDR3 spans 13 residues. V was pared by 1 base and J by 1 base, with 4 bases between. The CDR3 protein is CASSLVSQETQYF. The CDR3 DNA reads as TGTGCCAGCAGCTTAGTCAGCCAAGAGACCCAGTACTTC.

This clone was seen repeatedly, ten times or more. The CDR3 protein is CASSLRWGKEQFF. The CDR3 DNA sequence: TGTGCCAGCAGCCTCCGGTGGGGCAAGGAGCAGTTCTTC. The J gene is TRBJ2-1, the V gene TRBV7-3, with D perhaps TRBD1 (5 bases). V lost 5 bases and J 10 bases, leaving 15 bases between the germline ends. CDR3 length: 13 amino acids. From germline, CDR1 is SGHTA and CDR2 FQGTGA.

The chain couples TRBV3-1 (or the pseudogene TRBV3-2) to TRBJ2-2, with D possibly TRBD1 on 5 matching bases. CDR3 length: 16 amino acids. The germline gives CDR1 LGHDT, CDR2 YNNKEL (reference sequence). V lost 0 bases, J lost 6 bases, and 14 bases lay in between. CDR3 protein: CASSQDLKGMAGELFF. CDR3 DNA sequence: TGTGCCAGCAGCCAAGATTTAAAGGGGATGGCCGGGGAGCTGTTTTTT.

The chain recombines TRBV6-5 with TRBJ1-1; D gene unclear. Per the germline V gene, CDR1 is MNHEY and CDR2 is SVGAGI. This CDR3 has 11 amino acids. The V end was cut by 6 bases, the J end by 7 bases, with 9 bases between. The CDR3 bases are TGTGCCAGCAGGGGAGGTGATGAAGCTTTCTTT. Translating gives CASRGGDEAFF.

The rearrangement uses TRBV7-3 and TRBJ2-1; 9 positions match TRBD1. The CDR3 runs to 16 residues. V dropped 4 bases and J dropped 10; count of bases not matched to a gene: 14. The germline V gene encodes CDR1 SGHTA and CDR2 FQGTGA. CDR3: CASSYLTPGQGGEQFF. CDR3 in DNA: TGTGCCAGCAGCTACCTCACTCCGGGACAGGGAGGAGAGCAGTTCTTC.

The CDR3 DNA reads TGTGCCAGCAGCCGAGCGTCGGGGGGGTACTATGGCTACACCTTC. It yields the protein CASSRASGGYYGYTF. The chain couples TRBV3-1 (or the pseudogene TRBV3-2) to TRBJ1-2; D might be TRBD1 (5 bases). Trimming shortened V by 4 bases and J by 3 bases, and 15 bases separated the two germline ends. The CDR3 contains 15 residues. CDR1 and CDR2 from the germline V gene are LGHDT and YNNKEL (reference sequence).

The chain couples TRBV2 to TRBJ2-2, with 8 bases aligning to TRBD2. The CDR3 spans 15 residues. The germline CDR1 and CDR2 sequences are SNHLY and FYNNEI. The V gene end was trimmed by 6 bases and the J gene end by 3 bases; junction bases not matched to a gene: 6. The DNA of the CDR3 is TGTGCCAGCAGGCCCTCGGGGGGGTACACCGGGGAGCTGTTTTTT. This sequence encodes CASRPSGGYTGELFF.

V and J are TRBV3-1 (or the pseudogene TRBV3-2) and TRBJ2-6; no clear D. CDR3 length: 15 residues. V was cut by 4 bases and J by 4 bases, with 11 bases left in between. The germline gives CDR1 LGHDT, CDR2 YNNKEL (reference sequence). In nucleotides, the CDR3 is TGTGCCAGCAGCCGCGAGGTAGTGGGGGCCAACGTCCTGACTTTC. The encoded protein is CASSREVVGANVLTF.

This chain connects TRBV4-1 to TRBJ1-3; maybe TRBD1 (6 bases). The V and J ends lost 4 bases and 0 bases respectively, with 13 bases between them. CDR3 length equals 16 residues. The V gene's germline CDR1 is MGHRA and CDR2 YSYEKL. The CDR3 loop reads CASSPVDRDSGNTIYF. The CDR3 region has the DNA TGCGCCAGCAGCCCTGTGGACAGAGACTCTGGAAACACCATATATTTT.

This chain links TRBV6-4 with TRBJ1-5; a possible D gene is TRBD1 (6 bases). The V and J ends lost 4 bases and 1 base respectively, with 11 bases between them. Germline CDR1 MRHNA, CDR2 SNTAGT. The CDR3 runs 15 residues. CDR3 amino acids: CASSGQQGSNQPQHF. In nucleotides, the CDR3 is TGTGCCAGCAGTGGACAACAGGGAAGCAATCAGCCCCAGCATTTT.

The CDR3 sequence: CASKLGLQSGPQHF. CDR3 nucleotides: TGTGCCAGCAAGCTCGGACTTCAAAGCGGGCCCCAGCATTTT. The rearrangement links TRBV2 to TRBJ1-5; D is uncertain. The CDR3 spans 14 residues. CDR1 is SNHLY, CDR2 FYNNEI, per germline. V lost 7 bases to trimming and J lost 9 bases, with 19 bases between them.

The chain combines TRBV5-6 with TRBJ1-1; D perhaps matches TRBD1 (5 bases). The germline V gene encodes CDR1 SGHDT and CDR2 YYEEEE. Trimming cost V 0 bases and J 7 bases, with 10 bases left between them. This CDR3 contains 13 residues. Here the CDR3 reads CASSLVGVGEAFF. Written as DNA, the CDR3 is TGTGCCAGCAGCTTGGTAGGGGTGGGTGAAGCTTTCTTT.

A few counts support this clone. The chain employs TRBV5-1 and TRBJ1-1, with 10 bases aligning to TRBD1. In germline, CDR1 is SGHRS, CDR2 YFSETQ. The CDR3 has 12 amino acids. V dropped 3 bases and J dropped 9; count of bases not matched to a gene: 2. The CDR3 DNA reads as TGCGCCAGCAGCTCGGGACAGGGGAAAGCTTTCTTT. It codes for CASSSGQGKAFF.

This clone was seen once. The CDR3 bases are TGTGCCAGCAGTTCCTACACAGATACGCAGTATTTT. Translation gives CASSSYTDTQYF. The chain combines TRBV6-5 with TRBJ2-3; D is undetermined. The CDR3 contains 12 residues. CDR1 is MNHEY, CDR2 SVGAGI, per germline. Between the trimmed V and J ends, which lost 4 bases and 2 bases, there was a span of 4 bases.

The V call is TRBV18, the J call TRBJ2-7; 10 nucleotides match TRBD2. CDR1 KGHSH and CDR2 LQKENI come from the germline V gene. CDR3 length: 18 residues. V lost 3 bases to trimming and J lost 4 bases; unmatched junction nucleotides: 15. The DNA of the CDR3 is TGTGCCAGCTCACCGTCGGTAGCGGGGGGATATAAGGATTACGAGCAGTACTTC. This encodes CASSPSVAGGYKDYEQYF.

This clone was recorded only once. The chain carries TRBV5-1 and TRBJ2-3, with 7 bases matching TRBD1. Germline values: CDR1 SGHRS, CDR2 YFSETQ. The CDR3 consists of 15 residues. After removal of 4 bases from V and 4 bases from J, the junction contained 9 bases not matched to a gene. Here the CDR3 reads CASSPGAGGADTQYF. The CDR3 region has the DNA TGCGCCAGCAGCCCTGGGGCAGGGGGAGCAGATACGCAGTATTTT.

The chain joins TRBV3-1 (or the pseudogene TRBV3-2) to TRBJ1-3; the D is unclear. The CDR3 consists of 15 residues. V was cut by 2 bases and J by 0 bases, with 8 bases left in between. In germline, CDR1 is LGHDT, CDR2 YNNKEL (reference sequence). This CDR3 is CASSQMYSSGNTIYF. DNA for the CDR3: TGTGCCAGCAGCCAAATGTACAGCTCTGGAAACACCATATATTTT.

The chain is built from TRBV5-5 and TRBJ1-5; D not certain. V lost 0 bases, J lost 1 base, and 8 bases lay in between. Germline V lookup: CDR1 SGHKS, CDR2 YYEKEE (reference sequence). The CDR3 consists of 15 residues. As DNA, the CDR3 is TGTGCCAGCAGCTTGGCGTCAGGAAGCAATCAGCCCCAGCATTTT. It yields the protein CASSLASGSNQPQHF.